This paragraph reports one T cell receptor beta chain. Germline values: CDR1 SNHLY, CDR2 FYNNEI. Unmatched junction bases numbered 6, after V lost 4 bases and J lost 9 bases. This CDR3 has 14 residues. The sample belongs to a study of blood T cell repertoires in COVID-19. Using immunoSEQ multiplex PCR, the repertoire was profiled, and TCRdb retains in-frame clones only, with some absent. Here the sample spans some 150,000 clones, approximately 83% being singletons. The V and J genes are TRBV2 and TRBJ2-1; 10 nucleotides line up with TRBD2. What was sequenced was peripheral blood. The source of this sequence is an older woman with COVID-19, enrolled during active disease. The CDR3 bases are TGTGCCAGCAGTGCTAGCGGGGGCGCCCCTGAGCAGTTCTTC. As protein: CASSASGGAPEQFF.